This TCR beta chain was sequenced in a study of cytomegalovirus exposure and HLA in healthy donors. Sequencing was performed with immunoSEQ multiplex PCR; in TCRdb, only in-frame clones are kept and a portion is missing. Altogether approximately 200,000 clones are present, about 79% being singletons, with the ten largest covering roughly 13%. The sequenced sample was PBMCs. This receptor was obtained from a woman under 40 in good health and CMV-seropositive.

The CDR3 sequence is CASSVTGSLEQFF. CDR3 bases: TGTGCCAGCAGCGTGACAGGGTCACTTGAGCAGTTCTTC. V gene TRBV27 combines with J gene TRBJ2-1; 7 bases match TRBD1. The CDR3 has 13 residues. CDR1 is MNHEY and CDR2 is SMNVEV in the germline V gene (reference sequence). The V gene end was trimmed by 6 bases and the J gene end by 9 bases; junction bases not matched to a gene: 8.